Given below is one T cell receptor beta chain in context. The antigen is not known. This sample was included in a study of cytomegalovirus exposure and HLA in healthy donors. Study-level background: Drawn from HLA-typed donors, some 80 million unique TCRs were held in an early data release.

Broader study findings: Within an earlier analysis, most TCR beta V segments proved productive either about 90% or about 30% of the time.

Trimming stripped 6 bases from V and 3 bases from J, with 14 bases between. The CDR3 loop spans 14 amino acids. Germline V CDR1 and CDR2: SEHNR, FQNEAQ (reference sequence). Use of 60 Vbeta and 13 Jbeta primers characterized the PCR. Method: immunoSEQ multiplex PCR; TCRdb's copy keeps in-frame clones and lacks some. The table records 110,000 or so clones, approximately 69% of them present only once. This sequence originates from a man aged 25-40 years in good health and CMV-seronegative. V gene TRBV7-9 combines with J gene TRBJ1-1, with unresolved D. Sample: PBMCs. The CDR3: CASSPSGKHTEAFF. The CDR3 nucleotides read TGTGCCAGCAGTCCCTCCGGGAAGCACACTGAAGCTTTCTTT.